This T cell receptor (beta chain) was captured by sequencing in a study of OX40 agonist ivuxolimab in advanced cancers. General study points: No antigen was identified for the clonally expanded peripheral T cells. Individuals who were partial responders at 0.1-3.0 mg/kg had clonal expansion that ranked among the lowest.

Germline values: CDR1 SGHNT, CDR2 YENEEA. The J segment lost 7 bases and the V segment lost 3 bases, leaving 9 bases of the junction unmatched. This CDR3 region has 15 residues. Produced via immunoSEQ multiplex PCR; TCRdb's table is partial and in-frame only. Here the sample spans tens of thousands of clones, 80% to 85% being singletons. To note about this clone: Antigen: not known.

V usage is TRBV11-3 and J usage is TRBJ2-1; 7 positions match TRBD1. This specimen was CD4+ or CD8+ T cells sorted from blood, taken in a trial of the OX40 agonist ivuxolimab. This TCR derives from an adult with an advanced solid tumor such as melanoma, head and neck, liver or kidney cancer. CDR3 in DNA: TGTGCCAGCAGCTTCGTGGCAGGGGGTAGGAATGAGCAGTTCTTC. It codes for CASSFVAGGRNEQFF.